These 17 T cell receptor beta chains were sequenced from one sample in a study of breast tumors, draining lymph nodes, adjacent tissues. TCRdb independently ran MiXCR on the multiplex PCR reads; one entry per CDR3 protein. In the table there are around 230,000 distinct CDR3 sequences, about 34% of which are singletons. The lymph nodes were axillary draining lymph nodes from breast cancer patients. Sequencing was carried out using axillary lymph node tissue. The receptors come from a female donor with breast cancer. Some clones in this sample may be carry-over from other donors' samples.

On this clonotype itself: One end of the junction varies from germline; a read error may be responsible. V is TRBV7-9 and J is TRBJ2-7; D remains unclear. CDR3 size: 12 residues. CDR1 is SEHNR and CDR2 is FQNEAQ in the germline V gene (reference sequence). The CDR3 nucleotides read TGCACCAGTAGTGGCCCGTCCTACGAGCAGTACTTC. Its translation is CTSSGPSYEQYF.

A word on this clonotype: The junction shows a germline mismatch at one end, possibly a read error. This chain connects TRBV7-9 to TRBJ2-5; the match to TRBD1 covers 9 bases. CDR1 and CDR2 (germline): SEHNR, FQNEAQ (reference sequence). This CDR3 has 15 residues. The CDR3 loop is CASSPDRGGQETQHF. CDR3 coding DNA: TGTGCCAGCAGCCCGGACAGGGGAGGACAAGAGACCCAGCACTTC. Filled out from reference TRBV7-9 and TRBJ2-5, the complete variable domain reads DTGVSQNPRHKITKRGQNVTFRCDPISEHNRLYWYRQTLGQGPEFLTYFQNEAQLEKSRLLSDRFSAERPKGSFSTLEIQRTEQGDSAMYLCASSPDRGGQETQHFGPGTRLLVL.

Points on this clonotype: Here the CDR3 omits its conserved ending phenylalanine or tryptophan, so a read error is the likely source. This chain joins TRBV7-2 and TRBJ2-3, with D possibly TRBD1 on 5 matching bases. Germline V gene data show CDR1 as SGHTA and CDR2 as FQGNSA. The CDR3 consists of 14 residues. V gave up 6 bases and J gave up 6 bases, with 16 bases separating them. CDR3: CASRPGQPQDTQYL. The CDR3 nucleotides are TGTGCCAGCAGACCCGGACAACCCCAGGATACGCAGTATCTT.

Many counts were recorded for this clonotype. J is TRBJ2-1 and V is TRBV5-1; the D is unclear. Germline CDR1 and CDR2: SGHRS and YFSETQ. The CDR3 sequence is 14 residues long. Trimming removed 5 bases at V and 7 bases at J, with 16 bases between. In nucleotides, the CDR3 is TGCGCCAGCAGGAGTGAGGTACTGTCGAATGAGCAGTTCTTC. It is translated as CASRSEVLSNEQFF.

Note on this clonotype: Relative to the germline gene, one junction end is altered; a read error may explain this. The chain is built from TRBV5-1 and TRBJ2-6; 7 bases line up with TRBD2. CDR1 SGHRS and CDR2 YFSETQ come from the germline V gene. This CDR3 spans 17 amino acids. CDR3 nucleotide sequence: TGTGCCAGCAGCCCCCCCTGGGGGGGGACTGGGGCCAACGTCCTGACTTTC. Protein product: CASSPPWGGTGANVLTF.

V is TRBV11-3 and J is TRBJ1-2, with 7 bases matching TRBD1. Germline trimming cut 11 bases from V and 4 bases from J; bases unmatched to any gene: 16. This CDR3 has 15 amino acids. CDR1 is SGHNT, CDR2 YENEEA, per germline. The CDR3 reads CADDSLAGQLYGYTF. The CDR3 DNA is TGTGCCGACGACAGCCTAGCGGGACAGCTCTATGGCTACACCTTC.

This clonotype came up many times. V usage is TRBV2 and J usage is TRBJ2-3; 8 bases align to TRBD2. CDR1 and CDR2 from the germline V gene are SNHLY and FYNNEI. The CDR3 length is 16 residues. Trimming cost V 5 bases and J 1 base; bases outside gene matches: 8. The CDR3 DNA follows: TGTGCCAGCAGTCGAGTTAGCGGGATTCGCACAGATACGCAGTATTTT. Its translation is CASSRVSGIRTDTQYF.

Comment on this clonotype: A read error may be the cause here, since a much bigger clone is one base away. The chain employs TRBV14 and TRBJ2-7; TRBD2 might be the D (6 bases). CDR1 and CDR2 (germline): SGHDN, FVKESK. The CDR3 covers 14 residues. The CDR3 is CASSQVGASGEQCF. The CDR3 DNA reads TGTGCCAGCAGCCAAGTAGGAGCCTCGGGGGAGCAGTGCTTC.

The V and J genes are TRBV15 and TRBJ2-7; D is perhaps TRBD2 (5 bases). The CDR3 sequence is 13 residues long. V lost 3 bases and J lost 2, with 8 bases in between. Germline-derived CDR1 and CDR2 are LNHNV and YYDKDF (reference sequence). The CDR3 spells CATSRDFTYEQYF. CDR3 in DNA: TGTGCCACCAGCAGGGACTTCACCTACGAGCAGTACTTC.

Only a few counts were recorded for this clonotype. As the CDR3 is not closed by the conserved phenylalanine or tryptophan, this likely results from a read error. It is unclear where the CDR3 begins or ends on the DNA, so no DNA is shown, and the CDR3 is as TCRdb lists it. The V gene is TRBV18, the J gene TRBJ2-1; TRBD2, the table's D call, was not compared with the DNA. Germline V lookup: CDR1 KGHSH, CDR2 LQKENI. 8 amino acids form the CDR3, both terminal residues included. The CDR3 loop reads CASSRLAG.

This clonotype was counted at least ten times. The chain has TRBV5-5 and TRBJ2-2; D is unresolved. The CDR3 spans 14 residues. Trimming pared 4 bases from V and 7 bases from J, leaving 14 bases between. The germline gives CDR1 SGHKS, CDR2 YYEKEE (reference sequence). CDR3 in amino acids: CASSPSPYGGELFF. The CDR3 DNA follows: TGTGCCAGCAGCCCCAGCCCTTACGGCGGGGAGCTGTTTTTT.

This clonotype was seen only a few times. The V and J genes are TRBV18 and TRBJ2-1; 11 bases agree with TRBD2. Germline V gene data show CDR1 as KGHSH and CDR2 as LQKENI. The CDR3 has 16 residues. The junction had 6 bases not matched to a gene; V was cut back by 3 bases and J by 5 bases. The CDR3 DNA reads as TGTGCCAGCTCACCCCTAGCGGGGGGACAAGACAATGAGCAGTTCTTC. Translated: CASSPLAGGQDNEQFF.

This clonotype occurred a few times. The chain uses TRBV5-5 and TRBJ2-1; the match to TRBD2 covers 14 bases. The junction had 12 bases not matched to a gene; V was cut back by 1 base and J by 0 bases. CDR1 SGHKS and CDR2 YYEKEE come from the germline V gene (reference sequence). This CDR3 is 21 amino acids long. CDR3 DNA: TGTGCCAGCAGCTTGAGGCCCCGACTAGCGGGAGGGCCGGGCTCCTACAATGAGCAGTTCTTC. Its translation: CASSLRPRLAGGPGSYNEQFF.

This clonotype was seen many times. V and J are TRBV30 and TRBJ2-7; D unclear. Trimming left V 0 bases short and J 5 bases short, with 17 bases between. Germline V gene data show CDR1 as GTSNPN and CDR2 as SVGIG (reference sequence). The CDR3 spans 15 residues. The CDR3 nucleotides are TGTGCCTGGAGTGTAAGACGGGCCCGGGTGAACGAGCAGTACTTC. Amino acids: CAWSVRRARVNEQYF.

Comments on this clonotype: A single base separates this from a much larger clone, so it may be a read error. CDR3 region: CASSQAAGKADTQYF. The CDR3, as DNA: TGTGCCAGCAGCCAAGCGGCGGGGAAGGCAGATACGCAGTATTTT. This chain uses TRBV4-2 with TRBJ2-3; weak D call: TRBD2 (6 bases). The V end was cut by 1 base, the J end by 4 bases, with 12 bases between. The germline V gene encodes CDR1 LGHNA and CDR2 YNFKEQ. This CDR3 is 15 amino acids long.

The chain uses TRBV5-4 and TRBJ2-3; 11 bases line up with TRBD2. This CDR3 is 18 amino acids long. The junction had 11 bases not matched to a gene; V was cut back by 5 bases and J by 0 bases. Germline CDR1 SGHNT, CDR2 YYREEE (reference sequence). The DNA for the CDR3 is TGTGCCAGCAGTTCAATAGGTAGCGGGAGGGCTAGCACAGATACGCAGTATTTT. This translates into CASSSIGSGRASTDTQYF. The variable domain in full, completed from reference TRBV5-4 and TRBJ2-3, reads ETGVTQSPTHLIKTRGQQVTLRCSSQSGHNTVSWYQQALGQGPQFIFQYYREEENGRGNFPPRFSGLQFPNYSSELNVNALELDDSALYLCASSSIGSGRASTDTQYFGPGTRLTVL.

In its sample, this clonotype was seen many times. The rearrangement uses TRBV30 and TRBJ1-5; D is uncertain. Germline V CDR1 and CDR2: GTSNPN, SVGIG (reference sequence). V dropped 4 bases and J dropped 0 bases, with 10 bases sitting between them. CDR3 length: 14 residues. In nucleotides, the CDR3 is TGTGCCTGGAAAGTGGGCGGTAGCAATCAGCCCCAGCATTTT. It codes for CAWKVGGSNQPQHF.